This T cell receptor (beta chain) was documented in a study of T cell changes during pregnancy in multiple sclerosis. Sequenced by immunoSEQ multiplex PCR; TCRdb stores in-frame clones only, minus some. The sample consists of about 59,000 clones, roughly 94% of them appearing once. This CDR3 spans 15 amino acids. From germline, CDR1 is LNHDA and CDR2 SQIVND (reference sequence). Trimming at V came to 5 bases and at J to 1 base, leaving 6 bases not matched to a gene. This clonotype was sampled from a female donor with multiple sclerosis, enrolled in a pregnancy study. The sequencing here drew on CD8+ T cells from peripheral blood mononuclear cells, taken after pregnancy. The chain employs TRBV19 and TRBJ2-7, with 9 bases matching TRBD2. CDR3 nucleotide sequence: TGTGCCAGTAGTCCAACTAGCGGGCTATCCTACGAGCAGTACTTC. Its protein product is CASSPTSGLSYEQYF.